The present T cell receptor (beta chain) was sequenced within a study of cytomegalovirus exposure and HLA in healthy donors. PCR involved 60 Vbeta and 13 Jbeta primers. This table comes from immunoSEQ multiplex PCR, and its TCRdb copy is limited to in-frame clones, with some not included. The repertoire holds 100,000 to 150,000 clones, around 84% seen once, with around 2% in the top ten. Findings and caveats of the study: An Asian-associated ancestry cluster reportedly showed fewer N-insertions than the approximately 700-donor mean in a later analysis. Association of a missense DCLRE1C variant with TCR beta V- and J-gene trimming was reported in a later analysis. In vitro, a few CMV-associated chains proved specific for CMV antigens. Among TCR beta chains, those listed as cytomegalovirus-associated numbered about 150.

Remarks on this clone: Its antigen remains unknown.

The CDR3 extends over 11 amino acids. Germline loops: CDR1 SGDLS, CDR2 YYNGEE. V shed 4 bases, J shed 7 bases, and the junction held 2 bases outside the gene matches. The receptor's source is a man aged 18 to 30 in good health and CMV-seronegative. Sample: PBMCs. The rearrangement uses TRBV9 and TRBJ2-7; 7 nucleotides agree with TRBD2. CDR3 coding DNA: TGTGCCAGCAGCCGGGGAGGGGAGCAGTACTTC. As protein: CASSRGGEQYF.